The sequence of this T cell receptor beta chain was determined in a study of blood T cell repertoires in COVID-19. About the research overall: COVID-19 samples from acute and convalescent phases originated in the United States, Italy and Spain.

Per the original data handling: Estimation of nucleated cell counts relied on the amplification of reference gene primers. Clones were sequenced by immunoSEQ multiplex PCR, and TCRdb holds only the in-frame ones, with some missing. Clone size and V and J calls were adopted from that table, with D and trimming inferred from the DNA. The table includes about 300,000 clones, 89% detected once. Sequencing used peripheral blood. The clonotype was recovered from a man aged 18 to 30 who had recovered from COVID-19.

CDR3 nucleotides: TGTGCCAGCAGTCCCCCCGCGGGACTAGCGGGGGCCTACAGGGAGCAGTTCTTC. It is translated as CASSPPAGLAGAYREQFF. The chain links TRBV27 to TRBJ2-1; TRBD2 matches 14 bases. Germline CDR1 reads MNHEY; CDR2 reads SMNVEV (reference sequence). V lost 5 bases and J lost 10; bases outside the gene matches: 16. The CDR3 runs to 18 residues.